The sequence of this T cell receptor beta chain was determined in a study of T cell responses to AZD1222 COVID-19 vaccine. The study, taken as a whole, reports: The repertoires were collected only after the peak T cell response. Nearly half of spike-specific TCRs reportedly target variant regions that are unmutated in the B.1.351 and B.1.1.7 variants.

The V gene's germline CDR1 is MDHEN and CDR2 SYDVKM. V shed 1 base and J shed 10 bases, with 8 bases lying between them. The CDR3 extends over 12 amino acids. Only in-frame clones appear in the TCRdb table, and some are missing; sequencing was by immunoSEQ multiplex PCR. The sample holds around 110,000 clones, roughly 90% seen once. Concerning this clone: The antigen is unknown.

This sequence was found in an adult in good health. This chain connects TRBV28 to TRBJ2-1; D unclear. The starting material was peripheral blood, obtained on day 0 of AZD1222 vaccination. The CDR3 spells CASSLLSVEQFF. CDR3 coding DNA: TGTGCCAGCAGTTTATTAAGCGTCGAGCAGTTCTTC.